The 20 T cell receptor beta chains below all came from one sample that was sequenced in a study of blood T cell repertoires in COVID-19. Profiled with immunoSEQ multiplex PCR; TCRdb holds only in-frame clones, not every one. Counted here are 53,000 or so clones, just over 90% occurring once; the ten biggest clones make up 6.2%. The sample was peripheral blood. These receptors came from a man in his forties with acute or convalescent COVID-19.

This chain joins TRBV2 and TRBJ2-7; D not resolved. V was pared by 10 bases and J by 2 bases, with 9 bases between. The CDR3 has 11 amino acids. Germline CDR1 is SNHLY and CDR2 is FYNNEI. The CDR3 DNA reads TGTGCCACAACCGTAGCCTACGAGCAGTACTTC. Amino acid sequence: CATTVAYEQYF.

This sequence joins TRBV28 and TRBJ2-1; 8 bases agree with TRBD2. The V gene's germline CDR1 is MDHEN and CDR2 SYDVKM. This CDR3 is built from 15 residues. Trimming took 9 bases from V and 6 from J; bases not matched to a gene: 13. The CDR3 region is CASLPMGREANEQFF. The CDR3 DNA reads as TGTGCCAGTTTACCTATGGGGCGGGAGGCCAATGAGCAGTTCTTC.

The V and J genes are TRBV7-2 and TRBJ1-2; the D gene is possibly TRBD1 (6 bases). V was clipped by 0 bases and J by 7 bases, with 18 bases between them. The CDR3 has 16 residues. CDR1 is SGHTA and CDR2 is FQGNSA in the germline V gene. CDR3 sequence (DNA): TGTGCCAGCAGCTTAGCGCTCGGGGGGCAGGCGCCTGGCTACACCTTC. Encoded protein: CASSLALGGQAPGYTF.

CDR3 nucleotides: TGCGCCAGCAGTCCACTAGCGAAGGTCGGCAATGAGCAGTTCTTC. Its translation is CASSPLAKVGNEQFF. The chain links TRBV5-1 to TRBJ2-1, with 7 positions matching TRBD2. This CDR3 is built from 15 residues. The V and J ends lost 5 bases and 6 bases, in that order; junction bases with no gene match: 11. CDR1 is SGHRS and CDR2 is YFSETQ in the germline V gene.

The rearrangement links TRBV27 to TRBJ1-6, with D perhaps matching TRBD1 (5 bases). The germline CDR1 and CDR2 sequences are MNHEY and SMNVEV (reference sequence). Trimming took 0 bases from V and 10 from J, leaving 10 bases between them. This CDR3 has 14 residues. CDR3 sequence reads: CASSLSAGRSPLHF. CDR3 nucleotide sequence: TGTGCCAGCAGTTTATCGGCAGGGCGGTCACCCCTCCACTTT.

This chain uses TRBV5-4 with TRBJ1-6; no firm D call. The CDR3 covers 14 residues. Deletions cut 1 base from V and 8 bases from J, with 10 bases between. Germline V gene sequence: CDR1 SGHNT, CDR2 YYREEE (reference sequence). This CDR3 is CASSLRVGDSPLHF. Written as DNA, the CDR3 is TGTGCCAGCAGCTTGAGGGTCGGGGATTCACCCCTCCACTTT.

The chain has TRBV5-1 and TRBJ1-6, with D possibly matching TRBD1 (5 bases). The germline V gene has CDR1 SGHRS and CDR2 YFSETQ. Trimming removed 0 bases from V and 5 bases from J, with 12 bases in between. The length of the CDR3 is 16 residues. The CDR3 coding sequence is TGCGCCAGCAGCTTGGAGTCAGGGTGGAATAATTCACCCCTCCACTTT. It is translated as CASSLESGWNNSPLHF.

This rearrangement joins TRBV5-1 to TRBJ2-1; TRBD2 aligns across 9 bases. Germline CDR1 and CDR2: SGHRS and YFSETQ. The CDR3 runs to 17 residues. J was trimmed by 3 bases and V by 2 bases; bases with no gene match: 9. This chain's CDR3 is CASSFLAGEGYYNEQFF. CDR3 DNA sequence: TGCGCCAGCAGCTTTTTAGCGGGAGAGGGTTACTACAATGAGCAGTTCTTC.

V gene TRBV3-1 (or the pseudogene TRBV3-2) combines with J gene TRBJ2-7, with 7 bases identical to TRBD2. V shed 3 bases and J 2 bases; nucleotides not matched to a gene: 10. The CDR3 contains 16 residues. Germline V gene lookup returns CDR1 LGHDT and CDR2 YNNKEL (reference sequence). Written as DNA, the CDR3 is TGTGCCAGCAGCCATTCGCAGCTTCGGGGGGCCTACGAGCAGTACTTC. Its translation: CASSHSQLRGAYEQYF.

V usage is TRBV10-3 and J usage is TRBJ2-6; 7 bases fit TRBD2. Germline loops: CDR1 ENHRY, CDR2 SYGVKD. The CDR3 length is 18 residues. V gave up 1 base and J gave up 0 bases; unmatched junction bases: 6. For the CDR3, the DNA is TGTGCCATCAGTGAGTGGCTAGCGGTCACCTCTGGGGCCAACGTCCTGACTTTC. Its protein product is CAISEWLAVTSGANVLTF.

This clone turned up a few times. This chain joins TRBV5-5 and TRBJ1-3, with 8 bases fitting TRBD1. The V gene end was trimmed by 3 bases and the J gene end by 4 bases; junction bases not matched to a gene: 3. There are 14 residues in the CDR3. Germline V gene data show CDR1 as SGHKS and CDR2 as YYEKEE (reference sequence). The CDR3 is CASSSDRDGNTIYF. The CDR3, as DNA: TGTGCCAGCAGCTCGGACAGGGACGGAAACACCATATATTTT.

The chain recombines TRBV11-2 with TRBJ2-2; D is ambiguous. V lost 1 base, J lost 0 bases, and 9 bases lay in between. Looked up from germline, CDR1 is SGHAT and CDR2 is FQNNGV. The CDR3 has 16 amino acids. Here the CDR3 DNA reads TGTGCCAGCAGCTTAGTAGTAGCAGCGAACACCGGGGAGCTGTTTTTT. Translated, it gives CASSLVVAANTGELFF.

J is TRBJ2-3 and V is TRBV9, with D perhaps TRBD2 (5 bases). Germline V lookup: CDR1 SGDLS, CDR2 YYNGEE. V was pared by 4 bases and J by 3 bases, with 9 bases between. The CDR3 has 13 residues. CDR3: CASSPADTDTQYF. CDR3 bases: TGTGCCAGCAGCCCAGCGGATACAGATACGCAGTATTTT.

The chain carries TRBV19 and TRBJ1-2; 7 nucleotides agree with TRBD1. Germline-derived CDR1 and CDR2 are LNHDA and SQIVND (reference sequence). Trimming took 10 bases from V and 2 from J; bases not matched to a gene: 10. This CDR3 spans 14 amino acids. The CDR3 sequence: CATVRGRGNYGYTF. The CDR3 DNA reads as TGTGCCACCGTAAGGGGCAGGGGGAACTATGGCTACACCTTC. The variable domain in full, with the rest retrieved from reference TRBV19 and TRBJ1-2, is DGGITQSPKYLFRKEGQNVTLSCEQNLNHDAMYWYRQDPGQGLRLIYYSQIVNDFQKGDIAEGYSVSREKKESFPLTVTSAQKNPTAFYLCATVRGRGNYGYTFGSGTRLTVV.

This chain connects TRBV6-5 to TRBJ2-3, with 8 bases identical to TRBD2. Trimming removed 5 bases from V and 4 bases from J; junction bases left unmatched: 8. The CDR3 spans 15 residues. Germline CDR1 MNHEY, CDR2 SVGAGI. In nucleotides, the CDR3 is TGTGCCAGCAGTCCTACTAGCGGAGGGTCAGATACGCAGTATTTT. Its protein product is CASSPTSGGSDTQYF.

This sequence joins TRBV12-5 and TRBJ1-5; tentative D call: TRBD1 (6 bases). The CDR3 totals 14 residues. CDR1 and CDR2 (germline): LGHNT, FRNRAP. V was trimmed by 6 bases and J by 2 bases, leaving 11 bases between them. The CDR3: CASGNRVGNQPQHF. The CDR3, as DNA: TGTGCTAGTGGCAACAGGGTTGGCAATCAGCCCCAGCATTTT. Using reference TRBV12-5 and TRBJ1-5 for the parts outside the CDR3, the full variable domain is DARVTQTPRHKVTEMGQEVTMRCQPILGHNTVFWYRQTMMQGLELLAYFRNRAPLDDSGMPKDRFSAEMPDATLATLKIQPSEPRDSAVYFCASGNRVGNQPQHFGDGTRLSIL.

The gene calls are TRBV20-1 and TRBJ2-1, with TRBD1 matching 9 bases. The trim removed 8 bases at V and 9 bases at J, leaving 5 bases unmatched. The CDR3 is 11 residues long. Looked up from germline, CDR1 is DFQATT and CDR2 is SNEGSKA (reference sequence). In DNA, the CDR3 is TGCAGTCCGGGACAGGGAAGTGAGCAGTTCTTC. It codes for CSPGQGSEQFF.

The chain carries TRBV9 and TRBJ2-2; D is uncertain. The germline V gene encodes CDR1 SGDLS and CDR2 YYNGEE. Trimming cost V 5 bases and J 4 bases, with 6 bases left between them. The CDR3 extends over 12 amino acids. CDR3 nucleotide sequence: TGTGCCAGCAGGACGGGCACCGGGGAGCTGTTTTTT. Protein sequence: CASRTGTGELFF.

This chain uses TRBV11-2 with TRBJ1-2; possibly TRBD1 for D (6 bases). The V end lost 6 bases, the J end lost 0 bases, and 14 bases lay between the germline ends. Germline values: CDR1 SGHAT, CDR2 FQNNGV. The CDR3 is made up of 15 amino acids. The CDR3 here is CASRHNRASNYGYTF. The CDR3 bases are TGTGCCAGCAGACACAACAGGGCGTCTAACTATGGCTACACCTTC.

The chain recombines TRBV5-1 with TRBJ2-7; 11 positions agree with TRBD2. The germline CDR1 and CDR2 sequences are SGHRS and YFSETQ. The CDR3 has 17 residues. V lost 0 bases and J lost 0; bases outside the gene matches: 5. CDR3 sequence (DNA): TGCGCCAGCAGCTTGGCTAGCGGGAGGCCCAGCTCCTACGAGCAGTACTTC. Translated: CASSLASGRPSSYEQYF.